What follows is one TCR beta chain and its context. The entry originates in a study of OX40 agonist ivuxolimab in advanced cancers. This CDR3 contains 14 residues. From germline, CDR1 is SGHVS and CDR2 FQNEAQ. Trimming took 2 bases from V and 0 from J, leaving 7 bases between them. Here immunoSEQ multiplex PCR was the method, and the copy in TCRdb shows in-frame clones only, minus some. This repertoire shows tens of thousands of clones, 84% found once; its top ten account for 1.5% to 2%. V usage is TRBV7-8 and J usage is TRBJ1-1, with D possibly TRBD1 on 6 matching bases. The specimen comprised CD4+ or CD8+ T cells sorted from blood, sampled in a trial of the OX40 agonist ivuxolimab. This TCR was recovered from an adult with an advanced solid tumor such as melanoma, head and neck, liver or kidney cancer. DNA of the CDR3: TGTGCCAGCAGCTTATCAGGGGTGAACACTGAAGCTTTCTTT. This codes for CASSLSGVNTEAFF.